These T cell receptor beta chains were read from a single sample in a study of CD8 T cells in Susac syndrome. Using its own MiXCR run on the immunoSEQ multiplex PCR reads, TCRdb lists one record per CDR3 protein. The sample yields some 96,000 distinct CDR3 sequences, about 93% seen once. The specimen sequenced was CD4+ T cells from PBMCs. The receptors originated from a human donor with Susac syndrome. Both conserved end residues are part of each CDR3. The order of the fields is V gene, clone size, J gene, D gene, CDR3 DNA, CDR3 protein. A D gene is named only where the DNA matches it firmly. Rows may omit the clone size; those that give it use once, few, many or a size class.

v_call: TRBV30
clone_size: once
j_call: TRBJ1-5
d_call: NA
cdr3_nt: TGTGCCTGGAGTGGAAACAGGGCAGGGGCAGTTAGCAATCAGCCCCAGCATTTT
cdr3_aa: CAWSGNRAGAVSNQPQHF

v_call: TRBV11-2
clone_size: once
j_call: TRBJ2-4
d_call: NA
cdr3_nt: TGTGCCAGCAGCTCCCCGACAGAAGCCAAAAACATTCAGTACTTC
cdr3_aa: CASSSPTEAKNIQYF

v_call: TRBV3-1
clone_size: NA
j_call: TRBJ1-3
d_call: NA
cdr3_nt: TGTGCCAGCAGCCAAGATCTCGGGGTTCGCGCTGGAAACACCATATATTTT
cdr3_aa: CASSQDLGVRAGNTIYF

v_call: TRBV30
clone_size: NA
j_call: TRBJ1-6
d_call: TRBD1
cdr3_nt: TGTGCCTGGAGTCTAGCAGGGACAGGTCGCTCACCCCTCCACTTT
cdr3_aa: CAWSLAGTGRSPLHF

v_call: TRBV25-1
clone_size: NA
j_call: TRBJ1-1
d_call: NA
cdr3_nt: TGTGCCAGCAGGGGTACTTTAAGTGAAGCTTTCTTT
cdr3_aa: CASRGTLSEAFF

v_call: TRBV29-1
clone_size: NA
j_call: TRBJ2-2
d_call: TRBD2
cdr3_nt: TGCAGCGCTACTCGCGGGGGGCTTGGAACCGGGGAGCTGTTTTTT
cdr3_aa: CSATRGGLGTGELFF

v_call: TRBV27
clone_size: NA
j_call: TRBJ2-1
d_call: TRBD1
cdr3_nt: TGTGCCAGCAGTTTAGGGACAGGGGGCCCCGATGAGCAGTTCTTC
cdr3_aa: CASSLGTGGPDEQFF

v_call: TRBV5-1
clone_size: once
j_call: TRBJ2-3
d_call: NA
cdr3_nt: TGCGCCAGCAGCTTGGACGGCGGGGGCACAGATACGCAGTATTTT
cdr3_aa: CASSLDGGGTDTQYF

v_call: TRBV29-1
clone_size: NA
j_call: TRBJ2-5
d_call: NA
cdr3_nt: TGCAGCGTTGAATTAGGAGGGCGGGAGACCCAGTACTTC
cdr3_aa: CSVELGGRETQYF

v_call: TRBV30
clone_size: NA
j_call: TRBJ1-1
d_call: NA
cdr3_nt: TGTGCCTGGAATTTACGACGGATGAACACTGAAGCTTTCTTT
cdr3_aa: CAWNLRRMNTEAFF

v_call: TRBV7-8
clone_size: NA
j_call: TRBJ2-2
d_call: NA
cdr3_nt: TGTGCCAGCAGCTTAGAGTGGACTCGCACCGGGGAGCTGTTTTTT
cdr3_aa: CASSLEWTRTGELFF

v_call: TRBV20-1
clone_size: NA
j_call: TRBJ2-1
d_call: NA
cdr3_nt: TGCAGTGCTAGTCCCTCGGGCAGATTCTACAATGAGCAGTTCTTC
cdr3_aa: CSASPSGRFYNEQFF

v_call: TRBV6-5
clone_size: NA
j_call: TRBJ2-5
d_call: TRBD2
cdr3_nt: TGTGCCAGCAGTCCCCTAGCGGGGGGAGGAGAGACCCAGTACTTC
cdr3_aa: CASSPLAGGGETQYF

v_call: TRBV14
clone_size: once
j_call: TRBJ2-1
d_call: NA
cdr3_nt: TGTGCCAGCAGCCAAGTTCTGGACCCCTATGAGCAGTTCTTC
cdr3_aa: CASSQVLDPYEQFF

v_call: TRBV5-4
clone_size: NA
j_call: TRBJ2-5
d_call: NA
cdr3_nt: TGTGCCAGCAGCTACCCGGGGCCCGTGGAGACCCAGTACTTC
cdr3_aa: CASSYPGPVETQYF